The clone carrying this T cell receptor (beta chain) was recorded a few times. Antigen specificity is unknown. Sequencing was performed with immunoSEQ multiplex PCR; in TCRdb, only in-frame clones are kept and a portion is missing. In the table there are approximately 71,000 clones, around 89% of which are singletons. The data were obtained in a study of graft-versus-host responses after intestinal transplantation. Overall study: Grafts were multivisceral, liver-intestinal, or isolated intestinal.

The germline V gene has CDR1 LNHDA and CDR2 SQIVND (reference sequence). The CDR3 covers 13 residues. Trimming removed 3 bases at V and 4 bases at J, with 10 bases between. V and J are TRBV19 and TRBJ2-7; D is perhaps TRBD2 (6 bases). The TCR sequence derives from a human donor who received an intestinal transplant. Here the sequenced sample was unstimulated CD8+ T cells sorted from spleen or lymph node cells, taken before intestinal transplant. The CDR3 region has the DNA TGTGCCAGTAGTATTGCTAGCGCGTACGAGCAGTACTTC. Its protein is CASSIASAYEQYF. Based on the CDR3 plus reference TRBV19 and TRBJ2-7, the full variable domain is DGGITQSPKYLFRKEGQNVTLSCEQNLNHDAMYWYRQDPGQGLRLIYYSQIVNDFQKGDIAEGYSVSREKKESFPLTVTSAQKNPTAFYLCASSIASAYEQYFGPGTRLTVT.